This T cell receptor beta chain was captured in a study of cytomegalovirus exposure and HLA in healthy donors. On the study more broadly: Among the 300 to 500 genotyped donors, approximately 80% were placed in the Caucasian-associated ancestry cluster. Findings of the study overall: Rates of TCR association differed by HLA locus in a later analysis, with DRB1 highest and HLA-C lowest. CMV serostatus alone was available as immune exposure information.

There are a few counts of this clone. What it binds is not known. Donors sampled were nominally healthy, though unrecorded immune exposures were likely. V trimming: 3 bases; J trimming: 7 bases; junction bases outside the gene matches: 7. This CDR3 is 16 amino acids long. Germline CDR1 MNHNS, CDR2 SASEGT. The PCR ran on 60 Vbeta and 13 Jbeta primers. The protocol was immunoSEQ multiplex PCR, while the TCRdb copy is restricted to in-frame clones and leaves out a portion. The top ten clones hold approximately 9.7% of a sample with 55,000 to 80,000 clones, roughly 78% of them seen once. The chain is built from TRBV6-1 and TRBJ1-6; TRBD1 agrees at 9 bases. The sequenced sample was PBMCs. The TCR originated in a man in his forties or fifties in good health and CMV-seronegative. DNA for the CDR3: TGTGCCAGCAGTGACTGGGGACAGGGACTGAATTCACCCCTCCACTTT. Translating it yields CASSDWGQGLNSPLHF.